One sample yielded the 13 T cell receptor beta chains listed below, sequenced in a study of T cell repertoires in cytomegalovirus infection. TCRdb reanalysed the reads using MiXCR and keeps one entry per CDR3 protein. Of about 130,000 distinct CDR3 sequences listed, roughly 8.2% were seen once; the top ten hold 10%. The sample comprised PBMCs. The origin of the receptors is a human donor in good health (CMV status not recorded). Some clones in this sample may be carry-over from other donors' samples.

This clonotype was recorded at least ten times. The chain couples TRBV11-2 to TRBJ2-3; 7 bases fit TRBD2. Germline assignment: CDR1 SGHAT and CDR2 FQNNGV. The CDR3 consists of 11 residues. Trimming at V came to 2 bases and at J to 11 bases, leaving 1 base not matched to a gene. In nucleotides, the CDR3 is TGTGCCAGCAGCTTATGGGAGGGGCAGTATTTT. Residues: CASSLWEGQYF.

This clonotype was seen repeatedly, ten times or more. The chain couples TRBV7-3 to TRBJ2-3, with 7 bases matching TRBD1. Germline V gene sequence: CDR1 SGHTA, CDR2 FQGTGA. The CDR3 totals 14 residues. V dropped 5 bases and J dropped 1; count of bases not matched to a gene: 3. CDR3 sequence: CASSRTGGTDTQYF. CDR3 coding DNA: TGTGCCAGCAGCCGCACAGGGGGCACAGATACGCAGTATTTT.

This clonotype showed up many times. The genes are TRBV20-1 and TRBJ1-1; 7 bases are a match to TRBD1. J was trimmed by 1 base and V by 5 bases; bases with no gene match: 4. CDR1 is DFQATT and CDR2 is SNEGSKA in the germline V gene (reference sequence). This CDR3 is 13 amino acids long. This CDR3 reads CSALQGSNTEAFF. CDR3 DNA: TGCAGTGCTCTACAGGGGTCGAACACTGAAGCTTTCTTT.

This chain links TRBV20-1 with TRBJ2-5, with D possibly being TRBD1 (6 bases). Germline loops: CDR1 DFQATT, CDR2 SNEGSKA (reference sequence). V dropped 0 bases and J dropped 1 base, with 15 bases sitting between them. The CDR3 covers 16 residues. This CDR3 is CSARDPQGPSQETQYF. As DNA, the CDR3 is TGCAGTGCTAGAGATCCCCAGGGGCCTTCCCAAGAGACCCAGTACTTC.

This clonotype appeared many times. V usage is TRBV7-3 and J usage is TRBJ1-2; no definite D call. The germline V and J ends were trimmed by 8 bases and 2 bases, with 9 bases remaining between them. Germline CDR1 reads SGHTA; CDR2 reads FQGTGA. The CDR3 runs 12 residues. CDR3 region: CASGRENYGYTF. In DNA, the CDR3 is TGTGCCAGCGGAAGGGAAAACTATGGCTACACCTTC.

The rearrangement links TRBV9 to TRBJ1-1; possibly TRBD1 for D (5 bases). Germline CDR1 and CDR2: SGDLS and YYNGEE. The CDR3 is 14 amino acids. V was clipped by 0 bases and J by 8 bases, with 14 bases between them. This CDR3 is CASSVGSRDGEAFF. CDR3 DNA: TGTGCCAGCAGCGTAGGGTCCAGGGACGGCGAAGCTTTCTTT. Full variable domain (remainder filled in from reference TRBV9 and TRBJ1-1): DSGVTQTPKHLITATGQRVTLRCSPRSGDLSVYWYQQSLDQGLQFLIQYYNGEERAKGNILERFSAQQFPDLHSELNLSSLELGDSALYFCASSVGSRDGEAFFGQGTRLTVV.

This clonotype was counted between two and nine times. The chain joins TRBV5-4 to TRBJ2-5; D gene unclear. The CDR3 has 14 residues. CDR1 is SGHNT, CDR2 YYREEE, per germline (reference sequence). Trimming took off 7 bases at V and 5 bases at J, with 18 bases between the two ends. CDR3 amino acids: CASGRPDRSETQYF. As DNA, the CDR3 is TGTGCCAGCGGTCGACCGGACCGATCGGAGACCCAGTACTTC.

J is TRBJ1-2 and V is TRBV5-1; 10 bases map to TRBD1. With V trimmed by 3 bases and J by 8 bases, 13 bases remained unmatched. The CDR3 has 16 residues. In germline, CDR1 is SGHRS, CDR2 YFSETQ. The CDR3 protein is CASSSGTGVLALGYTF. Written as DNA, the CDR3 is TGCGCCAGCAGCTCCGGGACAGGGGTCCTGGCGTTGGGCTACACCTTC.

This clonotype was counted at least ten times. The rearrangement uses TRBV5-1 and TRBJ2-7; 7 bases agree with TRBD2. The CDR3 is 14 amino acids. With V trimmed by 3 bases and J by 6 bases, 9 bases remained unmatched. Germline CDR1 and CDR2: SGHRS and YFSETQ. The CDR3 nucleotides read TGCGCCAGCAGCTGGGGAGGGGCAATCTCCGAGCAGTACTTC. Translation: CASSWGGAISEQYF.

This clonotype showed up many times. The chain recombines TRBV28 with TRBJ1-2, with no clear D. The germline CDR1 and CDR2 sequences are MDHEN and SYDVKM. CDR3 length: 12 amino acids. The germline V and J ends were trimmed by 6 bases and 5 bases, with 10 bases remaining between them. This CDR3 reads CASSPSAYGYTF. The CDR3 DNA reads TGTGCCAGCAGCCCCAGCGCATATGGCTACACCTTC.

This clonotype was detected only a few times. V usage is TRBV5-6 and J usage is TRBJ1-6, with 7 bases lining up with TRBD1. This CDR3 is built from 15 residues. Germline V gene data show CDR1 as SGHDT and CDR2 as YYEEEE. The V and J ends lost 3 bases and 7 bases, in that order; junction bases with no gene match: 7. In DNA, the CDR3 is TGTGCCAGCAGCTCTTTGGGGACAGAGAATTCACCCCTCCACTTT. Translated: CASSSLGTENSPLHF.

In this sample, this clonotype turned up many times. The chain combines TRBV7-2 with TRBJ1-6; D might be TRBD1 (6 bases). Trimming removed 2 bases at V and 8 bases at J, with 13 bases between. In germline, CDR1 is SGHTA, CDR2 FQGNSA. CDR3 size: 15 residues. As DNA, the CDR3 is TGTGCCAGCAGCTTAAACAGGGATGCCTATTCACCCCTCCACTTT. Translated: CASSLNRDAYSPLHF. The whole variable domain, remainder taken from reference TRBV7-2 and TRBJ1-6, is GAGVSQSPSNKVTEKGKDVELRCDPISGHTALYWYRQSLGQGLEFLIYFQGNSAPDKSGLPSDRFSAERTGGSVSTLTIQRTQQEDSAVYLCASSLNRDAYSPLHFGNGTRLTVT.

This clonotype occurred many times. The V call is TRBV28, the J call TRBJ2-7, with TRBD1 matching 10 bases. CDR3 length equals 12 residues. CDR1 MDHEN and CDR2 SYDVKM come from the germline V gene. V lost 8 bases, J lost 5 bases, and 3 bases stayed unmatched. As DNA, the CDR3 is TGTGCCAGCCGGGACAGGGGTCACGAGCAGTACTTC. Translation: CASRDRGHEQYF.